Listed below are T cell receptor beta chains from one sample, sequenced in a study of cytomegalovirus exposure and HLA in healthy donors. Some clones are missing from TCRdb's copy, which holds only in-frame ones; the method was immunoSEQ multiplex PCR. The sample records 150,000 to 200,000 clones, 65% to 90% being singletons. The sample taken for sequencing was PBMCs. These receptors were taken from a woman aged 25 to 39 in good health and CMV-seropositive. The CDR3 runs from the conserved cysteine through the conserved F or W. The D gene is left open where the match is weak. Where a row states a size, it is once, few, many or the class of an expanded clone; other rows omit it.

NA | NA | TRBJ1-1 | TRBV4-1 | TGCGCCAGCAGCCTCGCCGGGAACACTGAAGCTTTCTTT | CASSLAGNTEAFF
TRBD1 | NA | TRBJ2-7 | TRBV7-9 | TGTGCCAGCAGCTTAGCGAGGACAGGATCAAACGAGCAGTACTTC | CASSLARTGSNEQYF
TRBD2 | NA | TRBJ2-3 | TRBV4-1 | TGCGCCAGCAGCCAGGAGCTAGCGGGAGGGTTAACAGATACGCAGTATTTT | CASSQELAGGLTDTQYF
NA | NA | TRBJ1-3 | TRBV28 | TGTGCCAGCAGTCCACAGGGTGAGGGAAACACCATATATTTT | CASSPQGEGNTIYF
NA | NA | TRBJ2-1 | TRBV27 | TGTGCCAGCAGTTTAAGGACAGGAGGGAATGAGCAGTTCTTC | CASSLRTGGNEQFF
NA | NA | TRBJ1-4 | TRBV15 | TGTGCCACTCGTAGGACAGAAGCAACTAATGAAAAACTGTTTTTT | CATRRTEATNEKLFF
NA | NA | TRBJ1-5 | TRBV27 | TGTGCCAGCAGCCCTGACAGGTTCAATCAGCCCCAGCATTTT | CASSPDRFNQPQHF
NA | NA | TRBJ2-2 | TRBV9 | TGTGCCAGCAGCGCTAACACCGGGGAGCTGTTTTTT | CASSANTGELFF
NA | NA | TRBJ2-7 | TRBV29-1 | TGCAGCGTCCACGACCGGAGCTCCTACGAGCAGTACTTC | CSVHDRSSYEQYF
NA | NA | TRBJ1-1 | TRBV11-3 | TGTGCCAGCAGCTTAACAGGTGTCACTGAAGCTTTCTTT | CASSLTGVTEAFF
TRBD1 | few | TRBJ1-1 | TRBV10-2 | TGCGCCACCAGAATCCAGGGGGCGGACACTGAAGCTTTCTTT | CATRIQGADTEAFF
TRBD2 | NA | TRBJ2-3 | TRBV5-6 | TGTGCCAGCAGCTCCCTAGCGGGAGCTATAGATACGCAGTATTTT | CASSSLAGAIDTQYF
NA | NA | TRBJ1-5 | TRBV5-6 | TGTGCCAGCGGTACTGGGGGGAATAGCAATCAGCCCCAGCATTTT | CASGTGGNSNQPQHF
NA | few | TRBJ1-1 | TRBV29-1 | TGCAGCGGGCTGTGGAACACTGAAGCTTTCTTT | CSGLWNTEAFF
NA | few | TRBJ1-5 | TRBV12-2 | TGTGCAAGTCGCTTACAAGGACAGGGGGCTTACCAGCCCCAGCATTTT | CASRLQGQGAYQPQHF
NA | NA | TRBJ1-3 | TRBV9 | TGTGCCAGCAGCTTTTCCGACAGAGACTCTGGAAACACCATATATTTT | CASSFSDRDSGNTIYF
NA | NA | TRBJ1-5 | TRBV18 | TGTGCCAGCTCACGTCAGGGGCAGAATCAGCCCCAGCATTTT | CASSRQGQNQPQHF
TRBD1 | NA | TRBJ1-2 | TRBV28 | TGTGCCAGCCTGACCATCAGGGACAGGGGCCCTTCTAACTATGGCTACACCTTC | CASLTIRDRGPSNYGYTF
TRBD1 | NA | TRBJ2-3 | TRBV6-5 | TGTGCCAGCAGGTCACAGGGGGATACGCAGTATTTT | CASRSQGDTQYF
TRBD1 | NA | TRBJ1-1 | TRBV9 | TGTGCCAGCAGCAGACAGGGGCAGTCGAGGGAAGCTTTCTTT | CASSRQGQSREAFF
NA | NA | TRBJ2-1 | TRBV5-4 | TGTGCCAGCAGCCCCAGCGCCATCCCCGGAGATGAGCAGTTCTTC | CASSPSAIPGDEQFF
TRBD1 | NA | TRBJ2-7 | TRBV4-1 | TGCGCCAGCAGCCAATCCGGGACAGGGCGACGCTCCTACGAGCAGTACTTC | CASSQSGTGRRSYEQYF
TRBD2 | few | TRBJ2-3 | TRBV11-3 | TGTGCCAGCAGCTTGGGCGGGAGATACCCAGATACGCAGTATTTT | CASSLGGRYPDTQYF
TRBD2 | NA | TRBJ2-7 | TRBV28 | TGTGCCAGCAGTGTCCTCATTGGACTAGAGTCCTACGAGCAGTACTTC | CASSVLIGLESYEQYF
NA | NA | TRBJ2-5 | TRBV28 | TGTGCCAGCGGACAAGTCCCGGAGACCCAGTACTTC | CASGQVPETQYF
NA | NA | TRBJ2-7 | TRBV27 | TGTGCCAGCAGTTGGAGTGGCGGCTCCTACGAGCAGTACTTC | CASSWSGGSYEQYF
NA | once | TRBJ2-3 | TRBV7-9 | TGTGCCAGCAGAGCACAGCTCAGCACAGATACGCAGTATTTT | CASRAQLSTDTQYF
NA | NA | TRBJ2-7 | TRBV6-1 | TGTGCCAGCTCCTGGGACTCCCCCGGCGACGAGCAGTACTTC | CASSWDSPGDEQYF